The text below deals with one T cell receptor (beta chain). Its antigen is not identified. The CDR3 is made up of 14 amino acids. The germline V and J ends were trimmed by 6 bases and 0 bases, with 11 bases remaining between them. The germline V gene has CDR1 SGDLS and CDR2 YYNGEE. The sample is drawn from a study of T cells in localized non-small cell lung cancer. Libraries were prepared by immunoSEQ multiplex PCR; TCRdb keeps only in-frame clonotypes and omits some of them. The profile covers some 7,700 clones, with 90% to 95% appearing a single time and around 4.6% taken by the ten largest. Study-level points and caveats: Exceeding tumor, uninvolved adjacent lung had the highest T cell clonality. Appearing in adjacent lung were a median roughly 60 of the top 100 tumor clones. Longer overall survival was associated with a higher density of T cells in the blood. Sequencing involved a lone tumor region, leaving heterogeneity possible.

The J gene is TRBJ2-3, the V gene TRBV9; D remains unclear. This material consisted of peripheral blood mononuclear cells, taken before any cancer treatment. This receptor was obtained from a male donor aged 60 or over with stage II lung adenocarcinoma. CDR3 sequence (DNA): TGTGCCAGCAACCTCCTAACAAGCACAGATACGCAGTATTTT. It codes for CASNLLTSTDTQYF.